This T cell receptor (beta chain) was identified in a study of OX40 agonist ivuxolimab in advanced cancers. Study background: People who had prior anti-PD-1, anti-PD-L1 or anti-CTLA-4 therapy could take part, and approximately 43% had some.

The data were produced by immunoSEQ multiplex PCR, yet TCRdb's version contains in-frame clones alone and is incomplete. The sample contains some 81,000 clones, 85% of which appear only once. The input for sequencing was CD4+ or CD8+ T cells sorted from blood, taken in a trial of the OX40 agonist ivuxolimab. This TCR was recovered from an adult with an advanced solid tumor such as melanoma, head and neck, liver or kidney cancer.

CDR3 in amino acids: CASGLVPPYNEQFF. The DNA for the CDR3 is TGTGCTAGTGGTTTGGTACCGCCGTACAATGAGCAGTTCTTC. The rearrangement links TRBV12-5 to TRBJ2-1; D is ambiguous. The CDR3 has 14 residues. Trimming took 0 bases from V and 4 from J, leaving 7 bases between them. CDR1 and CDR2 (germline): LGHNT, FRNRAP.